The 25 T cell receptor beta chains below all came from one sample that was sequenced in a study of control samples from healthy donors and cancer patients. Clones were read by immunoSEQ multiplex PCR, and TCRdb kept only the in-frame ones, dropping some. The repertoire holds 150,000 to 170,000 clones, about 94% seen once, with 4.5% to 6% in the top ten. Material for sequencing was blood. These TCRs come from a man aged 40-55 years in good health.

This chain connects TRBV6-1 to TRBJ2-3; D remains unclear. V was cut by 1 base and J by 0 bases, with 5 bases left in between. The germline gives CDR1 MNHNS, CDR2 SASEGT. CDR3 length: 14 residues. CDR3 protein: CASSEGSSTDTQYF. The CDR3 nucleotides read TGTGCCAGCAGTGAAGGTTCTAGCACAGATACGCAGTATTTT.

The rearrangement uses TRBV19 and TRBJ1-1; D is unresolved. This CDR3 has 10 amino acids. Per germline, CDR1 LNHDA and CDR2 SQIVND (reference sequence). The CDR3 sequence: CSVPGAEAFF. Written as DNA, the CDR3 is TGTTCCGTCCCCGGGGCTGAAGCTTTCTTT.

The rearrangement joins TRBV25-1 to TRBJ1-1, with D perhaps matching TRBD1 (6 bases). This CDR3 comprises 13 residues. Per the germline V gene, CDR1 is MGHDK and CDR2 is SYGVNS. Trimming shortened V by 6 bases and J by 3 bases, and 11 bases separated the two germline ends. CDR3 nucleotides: TGTGCCAGCAGGGAGGGGGGCCACACTGAAGCTTTCTTT. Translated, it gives CASREGGHTEAFF.

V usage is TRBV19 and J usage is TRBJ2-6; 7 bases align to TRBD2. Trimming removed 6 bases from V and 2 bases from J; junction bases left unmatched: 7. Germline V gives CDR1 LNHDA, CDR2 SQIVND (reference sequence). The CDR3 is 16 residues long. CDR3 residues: CASSPRGGPGANVLTF. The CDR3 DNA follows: TGTGCCAGTAGCCCTAGGGGAGGGCCTGGGGCCAACGTCCTGACTTTC.

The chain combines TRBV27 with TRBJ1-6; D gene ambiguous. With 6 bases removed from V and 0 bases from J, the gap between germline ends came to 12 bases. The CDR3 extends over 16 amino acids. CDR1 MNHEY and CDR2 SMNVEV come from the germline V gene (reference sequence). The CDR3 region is CASSLRWGSYNSPLHF. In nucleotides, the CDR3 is TGTGCCAGCAGCCTTAGATGGGGCTCCTATAATTCACCCCTCCACTTT.

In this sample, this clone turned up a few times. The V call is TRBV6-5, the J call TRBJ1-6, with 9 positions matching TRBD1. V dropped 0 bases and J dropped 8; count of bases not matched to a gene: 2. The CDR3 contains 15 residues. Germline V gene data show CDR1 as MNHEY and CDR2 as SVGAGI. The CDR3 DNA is TGTGCCAGCAGTTACTCGGGACAGGGCTATTCACCCCTCCACTTT. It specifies CASSYSGQGYSPLHF.

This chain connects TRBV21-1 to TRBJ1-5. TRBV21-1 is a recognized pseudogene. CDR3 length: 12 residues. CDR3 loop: CASRRGNQPQHF. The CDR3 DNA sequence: TGTGCCAGCAGGAGGGGCAATCAGCCCCAGCATTTT.

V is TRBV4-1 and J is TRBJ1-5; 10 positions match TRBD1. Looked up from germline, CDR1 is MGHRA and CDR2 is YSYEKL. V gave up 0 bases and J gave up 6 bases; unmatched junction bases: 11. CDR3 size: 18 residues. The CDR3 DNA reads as TGCGCCAGCAGCCAAGACCTCCCTCTGACAGGGGGCGGTCAGCCCCAGCATTTT. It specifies CASSQDLPLTGGGQPQHF.

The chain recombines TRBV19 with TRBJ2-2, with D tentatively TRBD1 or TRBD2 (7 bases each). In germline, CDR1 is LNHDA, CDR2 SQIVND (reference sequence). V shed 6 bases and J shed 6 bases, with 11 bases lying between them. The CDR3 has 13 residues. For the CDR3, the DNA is TGTGCCAGTAGGCAGGGGGGGTCCGGGGAGCTGTTTTTT. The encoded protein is CASRQGGSGELFF.

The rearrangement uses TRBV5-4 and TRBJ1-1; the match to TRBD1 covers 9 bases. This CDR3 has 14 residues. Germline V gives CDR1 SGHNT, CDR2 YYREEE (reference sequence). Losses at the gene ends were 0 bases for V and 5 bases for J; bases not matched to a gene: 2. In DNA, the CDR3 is TGTGCCAGCAGCTTGGACAGGGGGCTAACTGAAGCTTTCTTT. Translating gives CASSLDRGLTEAFF.

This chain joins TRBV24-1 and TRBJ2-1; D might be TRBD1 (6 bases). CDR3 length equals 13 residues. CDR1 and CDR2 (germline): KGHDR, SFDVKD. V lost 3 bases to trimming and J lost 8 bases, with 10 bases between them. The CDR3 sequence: CATSDPEGDEQFF. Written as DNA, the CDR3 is TGTGCCACCAGTGATCCTGAGGGGGATGAGCAGTTCTTC.

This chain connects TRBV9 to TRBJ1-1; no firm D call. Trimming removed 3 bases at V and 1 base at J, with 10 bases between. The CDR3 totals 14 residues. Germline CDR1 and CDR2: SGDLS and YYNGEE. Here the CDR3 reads CASSGGGWNTEAFF. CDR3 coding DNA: TGTGCCAGCAGCGGGGGTGGGTGGAACACTGAAGCTTTCTTT.

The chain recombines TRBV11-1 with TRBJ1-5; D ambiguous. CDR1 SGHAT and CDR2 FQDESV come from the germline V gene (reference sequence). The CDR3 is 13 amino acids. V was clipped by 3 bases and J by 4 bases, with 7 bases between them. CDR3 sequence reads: CASSFGQNQPQHF. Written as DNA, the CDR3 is TGTGCCAGCAGCTTCGGGCAAAATCAGCCCCAGCATTTT.

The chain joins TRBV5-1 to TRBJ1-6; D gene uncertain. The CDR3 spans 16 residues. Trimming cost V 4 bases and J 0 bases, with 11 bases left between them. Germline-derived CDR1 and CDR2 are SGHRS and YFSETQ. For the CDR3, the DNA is TGCGCCAGCAGCCCTCGTGAGGCCTCCTATAATTCACCCCTCCACTTT. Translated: CASSPREASYNSPLHF.

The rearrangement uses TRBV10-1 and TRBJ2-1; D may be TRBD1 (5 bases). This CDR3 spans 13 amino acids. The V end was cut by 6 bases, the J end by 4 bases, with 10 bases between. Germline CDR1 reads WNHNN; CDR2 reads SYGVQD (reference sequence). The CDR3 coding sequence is TGCGCCAGCAGCGTAACAGGATACAATGAGCAGTTCTTC. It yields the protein CASSVTGYNEQFF.

Here the CDR3 reads CASSPPPRTGWFGYTF. CDR3 nucleotides: TGTGCCAGCAGTCCCCCCCCGAGGACAGGGTGGTTTGGCTACACCTTC. The chain recombines TRBV28 with TRBJ1-2; TRBD1 agrees at 8 bases. Per the germline V gene, CDR1 is MDHEN and CDR2 is SYDVKM. The CDR3 contains 16 residues. The J segment lost 7 bases and the V segment lost 5 bases, leaving 15 bases of the junction unmatched.

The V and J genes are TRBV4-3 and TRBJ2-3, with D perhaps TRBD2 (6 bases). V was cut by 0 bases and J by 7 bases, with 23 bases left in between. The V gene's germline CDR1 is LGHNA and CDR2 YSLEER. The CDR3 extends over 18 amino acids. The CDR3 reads CASSQEGSRDLRVYTQYF. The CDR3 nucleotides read TGCGCCAGCAGCCAAGAGGGTTCCCGGGACTTGCGGGTGTATACGCAGTATTTT.

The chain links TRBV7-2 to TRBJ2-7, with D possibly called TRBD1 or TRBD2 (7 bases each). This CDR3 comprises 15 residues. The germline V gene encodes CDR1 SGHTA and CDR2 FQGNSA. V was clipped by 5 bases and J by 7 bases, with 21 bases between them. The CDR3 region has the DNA TGTGCCAGCAGCCTGATCGCTCAGGGGGGGATGGAGCAGTACTTC. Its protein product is CASSLIAQGGMEQYF.

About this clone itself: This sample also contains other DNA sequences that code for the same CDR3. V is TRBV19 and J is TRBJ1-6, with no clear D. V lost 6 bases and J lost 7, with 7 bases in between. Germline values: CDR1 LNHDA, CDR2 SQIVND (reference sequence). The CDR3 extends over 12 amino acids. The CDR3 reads CASSRGNSPLHF. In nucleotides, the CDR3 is TGTGCCAGTAGCCGAGGAAATTCACCCCTCCACTTT.

The CDR3 DNA follows: TGTGCCAGCAGCAAAGGTTCGGTCGGGGGCACAGATACGCAGTATTTT. This sequence encodes CASSKGSVGGTDTQYF. V and J are TRBV21-1 and TRBJ2-3; TRBD2 is taken as the D call from the table, unchecked against the DNA. TRBV21-1 is an annotated pseudogene. This CDR3 has 16 amino acids.

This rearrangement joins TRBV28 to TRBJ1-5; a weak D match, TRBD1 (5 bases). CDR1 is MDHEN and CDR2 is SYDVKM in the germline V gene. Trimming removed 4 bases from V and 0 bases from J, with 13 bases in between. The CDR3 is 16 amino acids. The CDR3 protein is CASSSGGVYSNQPQHF. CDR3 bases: TGTGCCAGCAGTTCGGGGGGGGTTTATAGCAATCAGCCCCAGCATTTT.

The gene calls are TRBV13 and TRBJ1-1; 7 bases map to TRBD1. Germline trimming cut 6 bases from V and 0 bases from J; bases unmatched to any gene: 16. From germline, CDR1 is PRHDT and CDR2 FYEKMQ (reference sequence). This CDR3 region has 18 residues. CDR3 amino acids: CASRFQRGLGAMNTEAFF. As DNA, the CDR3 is TGTGCCAGCAGATTCCAAAGGGGGCTGGGGGCAATGAACACTGAAGCTTTCTTT.

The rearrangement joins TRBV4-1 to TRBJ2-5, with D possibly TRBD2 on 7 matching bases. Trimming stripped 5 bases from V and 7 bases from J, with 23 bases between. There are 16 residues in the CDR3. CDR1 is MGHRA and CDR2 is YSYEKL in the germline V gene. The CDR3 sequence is CASSAGLGNRGATQYF. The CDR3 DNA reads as TGCGCCAGCAGCGCAGGTCTTGGGAACCGGGGGGCGACCCAGTACTTC.

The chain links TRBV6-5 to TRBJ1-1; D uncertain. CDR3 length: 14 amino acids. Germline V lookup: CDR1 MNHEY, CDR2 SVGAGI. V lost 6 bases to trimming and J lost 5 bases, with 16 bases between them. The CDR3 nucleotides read TGTGCCAGCAGGGGCAGCGTGATTGGAACTGAAGCTTTCTTT. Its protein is CASRGSVIGTEAFF.

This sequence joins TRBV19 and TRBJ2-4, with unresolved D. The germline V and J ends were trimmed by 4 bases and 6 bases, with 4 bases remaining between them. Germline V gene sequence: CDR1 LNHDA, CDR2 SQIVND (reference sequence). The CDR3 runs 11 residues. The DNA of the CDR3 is TGTGCCAGTAGTAACGGAAACATTCAGTACTTC. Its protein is CASSNGNIQYF.